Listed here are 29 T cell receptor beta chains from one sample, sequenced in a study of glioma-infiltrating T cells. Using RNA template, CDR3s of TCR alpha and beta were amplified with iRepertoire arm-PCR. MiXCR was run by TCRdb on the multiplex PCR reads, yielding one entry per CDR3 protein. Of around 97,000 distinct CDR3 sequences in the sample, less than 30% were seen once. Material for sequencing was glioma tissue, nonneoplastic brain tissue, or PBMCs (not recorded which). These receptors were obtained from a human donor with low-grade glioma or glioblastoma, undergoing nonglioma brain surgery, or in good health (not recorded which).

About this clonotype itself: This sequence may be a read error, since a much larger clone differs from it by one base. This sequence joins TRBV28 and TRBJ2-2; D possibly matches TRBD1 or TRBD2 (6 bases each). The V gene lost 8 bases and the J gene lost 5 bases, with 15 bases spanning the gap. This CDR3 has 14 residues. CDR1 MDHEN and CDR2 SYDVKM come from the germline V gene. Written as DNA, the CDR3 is TGTGCCAGCGGTCCGTGGGGGGCGACCGGGGAGCTGTTTTTT. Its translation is CASGPWGATGELFF.

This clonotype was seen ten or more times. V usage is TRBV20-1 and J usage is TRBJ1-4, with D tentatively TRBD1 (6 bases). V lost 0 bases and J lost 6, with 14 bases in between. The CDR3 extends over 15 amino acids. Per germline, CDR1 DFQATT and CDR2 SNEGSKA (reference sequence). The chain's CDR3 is CSARDPGGGYEKLFF. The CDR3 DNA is TGCAGTGCTAGAGATCCGGGGGGCGGGTATGAAAAACTGTTTTTT.

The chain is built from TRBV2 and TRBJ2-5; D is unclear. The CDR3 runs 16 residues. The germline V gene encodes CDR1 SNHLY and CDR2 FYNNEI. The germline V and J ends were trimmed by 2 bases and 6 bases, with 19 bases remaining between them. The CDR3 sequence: CASSESLRDSPQTQYF. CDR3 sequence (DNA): TGTGCCAGCAGTGAATCTCTAAGAGACTCCCCCCAGACCCAGTACTTC.

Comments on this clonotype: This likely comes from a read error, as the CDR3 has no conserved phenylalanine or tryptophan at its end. CDR3 in DNA: TGTGCCAGTCCCCCCGCAGGGCCGCCCCACACTGAAGCTTTCCTT. This sequence encodes CASPPAGPPHTEAFL. The chain recombines TRBV19 with TRBJ1-1; possibly TRBD1 for D (5 bases). Germline V lookup: CDR1 LNHDA, CDR2 SQIVND (reference sequence). The CDR3 extends over 15 amino acids. Trimming stripped 8 bases from V and 3 bases from J, with 19 bases between.

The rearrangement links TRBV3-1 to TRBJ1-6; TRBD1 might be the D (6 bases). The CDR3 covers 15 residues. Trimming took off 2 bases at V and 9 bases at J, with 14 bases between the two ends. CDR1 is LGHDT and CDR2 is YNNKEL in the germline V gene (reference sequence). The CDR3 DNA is TGTGCCAGCAGCCAACACCGGGGGGCGCGTTCACCCCTCCACTTT. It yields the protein CASSQHRGARSPLHF. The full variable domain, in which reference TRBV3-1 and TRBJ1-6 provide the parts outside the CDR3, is DTAVSQTPKYLVTQMGNDKSIKCEQNLGHDTMYWYKQDSKKFLKIMFSYNNKELIINETVPNRFSPKSPDKAHLNLHINSLELGDSAVYFCASSQHRGARSPLHFGNGTRLTVT.

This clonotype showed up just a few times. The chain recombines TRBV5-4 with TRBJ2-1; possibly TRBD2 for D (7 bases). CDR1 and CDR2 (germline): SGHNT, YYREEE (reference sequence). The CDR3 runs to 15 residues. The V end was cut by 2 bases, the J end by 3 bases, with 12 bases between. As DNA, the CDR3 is TGTGCCAGCAGCTTAGGAGGGGGGGTCTACAATGAGCAGTTCTTC. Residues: CASSLGGGVYNEQFF.

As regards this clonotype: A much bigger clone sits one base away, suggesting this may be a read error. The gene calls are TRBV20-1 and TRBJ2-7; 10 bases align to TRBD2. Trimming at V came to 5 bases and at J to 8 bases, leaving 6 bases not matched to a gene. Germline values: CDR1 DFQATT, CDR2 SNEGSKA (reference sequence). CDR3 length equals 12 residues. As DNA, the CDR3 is TGCAGTGCTCCTAGCGGGGGAGGGAAGCAGTACTTC. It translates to CSAPSGGGKQYF.

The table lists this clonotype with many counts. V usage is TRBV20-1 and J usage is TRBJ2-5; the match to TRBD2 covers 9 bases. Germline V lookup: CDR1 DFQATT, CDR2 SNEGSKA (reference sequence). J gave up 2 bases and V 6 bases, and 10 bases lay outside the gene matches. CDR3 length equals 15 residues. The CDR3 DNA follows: TGCAGTGCGGAACTCGCGGGGGGGACGCAAGAGACCCAGTACTTC. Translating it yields CSAELAGGTQETQYF.

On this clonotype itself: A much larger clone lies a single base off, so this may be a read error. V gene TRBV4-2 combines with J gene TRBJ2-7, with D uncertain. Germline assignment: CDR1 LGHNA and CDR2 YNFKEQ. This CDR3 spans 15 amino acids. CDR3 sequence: CPSSQDRNSWNEQYF. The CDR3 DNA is TGTCCCAGCAGCCAAGATAGGAACAGTTGGAACGAGCAGTACTTC.

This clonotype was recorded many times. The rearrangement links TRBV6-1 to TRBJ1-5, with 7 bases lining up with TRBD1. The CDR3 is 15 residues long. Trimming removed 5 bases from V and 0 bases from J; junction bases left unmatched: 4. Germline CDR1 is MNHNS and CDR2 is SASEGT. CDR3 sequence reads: CASSPPGGSNQPQHF. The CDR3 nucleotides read TGTGCCAGCAGTCCACCAGGGGGTAGCAATCAGCCCCAGCATTTT.

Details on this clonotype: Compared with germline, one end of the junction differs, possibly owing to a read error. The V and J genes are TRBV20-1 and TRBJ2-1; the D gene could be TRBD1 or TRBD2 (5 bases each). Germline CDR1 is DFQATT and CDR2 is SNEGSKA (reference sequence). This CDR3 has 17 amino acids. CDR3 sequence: CSARVLKPWGPYNKQFF. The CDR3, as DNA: TGCAGTGCTAGAGTTCTTAAGCCGTGGGGACCTTACAATAAGCAGTTCTTC.

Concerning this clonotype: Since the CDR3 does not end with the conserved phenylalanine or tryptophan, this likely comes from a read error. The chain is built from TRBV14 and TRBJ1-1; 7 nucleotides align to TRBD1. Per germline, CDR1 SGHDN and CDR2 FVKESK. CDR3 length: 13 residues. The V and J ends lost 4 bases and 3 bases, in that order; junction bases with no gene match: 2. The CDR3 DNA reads TGTGCCAGCAGCCTTCAGGGGGACACTGAAGCTTTCCTT. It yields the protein CASSLQGDTEAFL.

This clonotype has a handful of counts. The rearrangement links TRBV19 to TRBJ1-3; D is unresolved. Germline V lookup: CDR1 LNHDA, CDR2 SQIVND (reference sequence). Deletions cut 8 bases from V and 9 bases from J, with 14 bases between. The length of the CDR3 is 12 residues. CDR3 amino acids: CASGPARGTIYF. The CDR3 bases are TGTGCCAGTGGACCCGCGCGGGGCACCATATATTTT.

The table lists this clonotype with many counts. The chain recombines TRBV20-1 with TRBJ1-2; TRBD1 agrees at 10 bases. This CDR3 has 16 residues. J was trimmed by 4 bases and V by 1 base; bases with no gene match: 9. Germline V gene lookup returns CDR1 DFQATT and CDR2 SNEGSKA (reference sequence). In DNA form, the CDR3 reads TGCAGTGCTAGAGTAAACACGGGACAGGGGACCTATGGCTACACCTTC. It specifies CSARVNTGQGTYGYTF.

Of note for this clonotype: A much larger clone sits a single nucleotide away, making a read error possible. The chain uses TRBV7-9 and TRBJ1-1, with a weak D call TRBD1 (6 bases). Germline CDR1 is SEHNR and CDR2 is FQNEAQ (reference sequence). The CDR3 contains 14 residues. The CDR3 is CASSLEQGNIEAFF. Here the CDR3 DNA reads TGTGCCAGCAGCTTAGAACAGGGTAACATTGAAGCTTTCTTT.

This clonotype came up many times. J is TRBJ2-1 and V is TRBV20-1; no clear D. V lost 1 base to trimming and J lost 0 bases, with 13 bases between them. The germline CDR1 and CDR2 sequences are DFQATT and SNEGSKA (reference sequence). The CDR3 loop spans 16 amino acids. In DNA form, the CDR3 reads TGCAGTGCTAGAGGGGGTAGCTCCAGCTCCTACAATGAGCAGTTCTTC. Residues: CSARGGSSSSYNEQFF.

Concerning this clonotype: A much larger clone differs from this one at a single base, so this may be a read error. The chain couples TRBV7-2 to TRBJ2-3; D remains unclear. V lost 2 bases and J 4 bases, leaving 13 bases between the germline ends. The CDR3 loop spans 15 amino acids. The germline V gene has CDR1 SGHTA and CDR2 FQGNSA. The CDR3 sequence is CASSLIPLGPDTQYF. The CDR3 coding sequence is TGTGCCAGCAGCTTAATCCCACTCGGGCCAGATACGCAGTATTTT.

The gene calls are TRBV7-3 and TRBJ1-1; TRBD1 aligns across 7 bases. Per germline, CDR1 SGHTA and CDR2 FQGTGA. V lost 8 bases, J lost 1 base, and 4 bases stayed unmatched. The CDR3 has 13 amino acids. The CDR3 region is CASSGQPNTEAFF. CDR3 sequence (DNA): TGTGCCAGCTCGGGACAGCCGAACACTGAAGCTTTCTTT.

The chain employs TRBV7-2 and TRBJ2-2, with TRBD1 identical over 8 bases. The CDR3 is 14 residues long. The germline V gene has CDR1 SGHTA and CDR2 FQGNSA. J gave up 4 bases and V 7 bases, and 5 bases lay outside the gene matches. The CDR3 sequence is CASNGQGLTGELFF. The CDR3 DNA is TGTGCCAGCAATGGACAGGGTCTCACCGGGGAGCTGTTTTTT.

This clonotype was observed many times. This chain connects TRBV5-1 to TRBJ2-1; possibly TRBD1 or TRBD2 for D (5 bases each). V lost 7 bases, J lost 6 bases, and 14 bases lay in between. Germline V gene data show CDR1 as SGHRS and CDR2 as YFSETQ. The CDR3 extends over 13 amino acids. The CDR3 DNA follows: TGCGCCAGCCACCCAGGGAGCGCCAATGAGCAGTTCTTC. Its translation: CASHPGSANEQFF.

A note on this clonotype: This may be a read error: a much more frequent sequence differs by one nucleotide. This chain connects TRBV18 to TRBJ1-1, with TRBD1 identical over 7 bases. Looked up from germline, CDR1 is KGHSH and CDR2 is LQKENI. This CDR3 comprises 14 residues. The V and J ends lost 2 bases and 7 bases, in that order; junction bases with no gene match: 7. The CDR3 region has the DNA TGTGCCAGCTCACCAGACAGGGACTTCAATGAAGCTTTCTTT. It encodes CASSPDRDFNEAFF.

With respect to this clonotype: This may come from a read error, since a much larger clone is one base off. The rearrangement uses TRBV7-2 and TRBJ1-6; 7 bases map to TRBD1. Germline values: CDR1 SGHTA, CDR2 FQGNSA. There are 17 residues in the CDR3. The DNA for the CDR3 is TGTGCCAGCAGCTTAGAAGCTGGGACAGAGCGTAATTCACCCCTCTACTTT. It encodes CASSLEAGTERNSPLYF. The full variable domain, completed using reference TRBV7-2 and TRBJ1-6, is GAGVSQSPSNKVTEKGKDVELRCDPISGHTALYWYRQSLGQGLEFLIYFQGNSAPDKSGLPSDRFSAERTGGSVSTLTIQRTQQEDSAVYLCASSLEAGTERNSPLYFGNGTRLTVT.

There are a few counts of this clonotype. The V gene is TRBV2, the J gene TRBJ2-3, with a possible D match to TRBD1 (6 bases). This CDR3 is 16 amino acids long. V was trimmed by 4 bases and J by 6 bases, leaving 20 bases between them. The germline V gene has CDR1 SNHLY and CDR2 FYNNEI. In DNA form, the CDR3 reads TGTGCCAGCAGTGTGGGAAAAGGGACACCCGGGGATACGCAGTATTTT. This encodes CASSVGKGTPGDTQYF.

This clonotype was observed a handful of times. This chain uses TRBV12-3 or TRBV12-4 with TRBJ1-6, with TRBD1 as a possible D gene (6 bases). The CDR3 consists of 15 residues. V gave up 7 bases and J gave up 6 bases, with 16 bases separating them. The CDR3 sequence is CASTFRGTLNSPLHF. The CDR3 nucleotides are TGTGCCAGCACCTTTAGGGGGACCCTTAATTCACCCCTCCACTTT.

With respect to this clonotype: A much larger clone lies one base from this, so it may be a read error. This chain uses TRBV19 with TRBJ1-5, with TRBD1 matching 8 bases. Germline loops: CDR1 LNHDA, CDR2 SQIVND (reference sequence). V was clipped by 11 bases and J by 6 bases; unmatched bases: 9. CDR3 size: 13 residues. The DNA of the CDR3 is TGTGCCGGTCGGCTACAGGGGGGTCAGCCCCAGCATTTT. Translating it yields CAGRLQGGQPQHF.

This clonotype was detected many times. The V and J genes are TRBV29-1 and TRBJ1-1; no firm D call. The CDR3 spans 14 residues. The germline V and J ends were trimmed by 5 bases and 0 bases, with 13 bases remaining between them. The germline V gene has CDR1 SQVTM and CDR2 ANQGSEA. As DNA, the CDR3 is TGCAGCGTTCGGAATGGAGATTTGAACACTGAAGCTTTCTTT. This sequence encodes CSVRNGDLNTEAFF.

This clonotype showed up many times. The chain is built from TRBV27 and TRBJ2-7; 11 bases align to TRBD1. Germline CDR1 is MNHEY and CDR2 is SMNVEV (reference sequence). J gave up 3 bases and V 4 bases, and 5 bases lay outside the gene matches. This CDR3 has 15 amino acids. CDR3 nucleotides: TGTGCCAGCAGTTCGCAGGGACAGGGGGTCTACGAGCAGTACTTC. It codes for CASSSQGQGVYEQYF.

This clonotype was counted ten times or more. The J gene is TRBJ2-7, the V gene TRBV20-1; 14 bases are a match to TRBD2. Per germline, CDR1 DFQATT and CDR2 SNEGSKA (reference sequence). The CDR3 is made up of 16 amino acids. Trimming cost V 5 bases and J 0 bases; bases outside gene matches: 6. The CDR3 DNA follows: TGCAGTGCTGGAGGACTAGCGGGGGGACCCTCCTACGAGCAGTACTTC. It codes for CSAGGLAGGPSYEQYF.

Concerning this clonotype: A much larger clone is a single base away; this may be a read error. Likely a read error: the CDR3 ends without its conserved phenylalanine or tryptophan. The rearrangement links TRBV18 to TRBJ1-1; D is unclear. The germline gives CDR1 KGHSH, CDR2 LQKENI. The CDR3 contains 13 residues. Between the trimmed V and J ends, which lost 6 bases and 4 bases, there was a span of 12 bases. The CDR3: CASSPQVSTEAFS. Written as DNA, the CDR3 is TGTGCCAGCTCTCCCCAGGTGAGCACTGAAGCTTTCTCT.